This T cell receptor beta chain was found in a study of T cells in Graves' hyperthyroidism and ophthalmopathy. Study-level points and caveats: In the analysis, a 13 V-J model separated ophthalmopathy from stable hyperthyroidism.

Points on this clonotype: As yet, its antigen is unknown.

Trimming left V 0 bases short and J 2 bases short, with 14 bases between. The V gene's germline CDR1 is MGHRA and CDR2 YSYEKL. The CDR3 is 17 residues long. Ophthalmopathy in the patients scored at least 3 on Clinical Activity Score and at least 4 on NOSPECS grade, lasting under 3 months. Researchers took RNA transcripts and amplified the TCR beta CDR3 regions from them. The HTBI set primed first-round TCR CDR3 RT-PCR. TCRdb re-derived calls from the multiplex PCR reads in MiXCR, one entry per CDR3 protein. The table records 410,000 or so distinct CDR3 sequences, roughly 15% of them present only once.

This TCR was recovered from a man younger than 35 with Graves' ophthalmopathy. V is TRBV4-1 and J is TRBJ1-5; D call uncertain. The sequenced sample was blood. CDR3 sequence (DNA): TGCGCCAGCAGCCAAGAGACCGACACCTGGGGCAATCAGCCCCAGCATTTT. This sequence encodes CASSQETDTWGNQPQHF.